The present entry profiles one T cell receptor (beta chain) with its context. Per the authors' pipeline: Nucleated cell number was recorded as an estimate derived from reference gene primer amplification. Method: immunoSEQ multiplex PCR; TCRdb's copy keeps in-frame clones and lacks some. That table supplies the V and J calls and clone size; D and trimming were determined from the DNA. The repertoire has some 250,000 clones, approximately 80% of them found once; the top ten carry around 30%. The data originate from a study of blood T cell repertoires in COVID-19. Across the study: The origin of the acute and convalescent COVID-19 samples was the United States, Italy and Spain. Sample material is recorded as cDNA or gDNA derived from T cells, B-cell-depleted T cells, or PBMCs.

CDR1 is MNHEY, CDR2 SVGAGI, per germline. Trimming took off 4 bases at V and 7 bases at J, with 14 bases between the two ends. The CDR3 consists of 13 residues. This chain joins TRBV6-5 and TRBJ2-7; weak D call: TRBD1 (6 bases). This clonotype was obtained from a man in his forties or fifties with acute or convalescent COVID-19. The material sequenced was peripheral blood. The CDR3 is CASSLKGDGEQYF. The DNA for the CDR3 is TGTGCCAGCAGTTTAAAGGGGGACGGAGAGCAGTACTTC.